The next 2 T cell receptor beta chains were all read from a single sample in a study of neurological immune-mediated disorders. TCRdb fed the 5' RACE reads into MiXCR, producing one record per CDR3 protein. The profile shows 27,000 or so distinct CDR3 sequences, around 21% of them singletons. The material sequenced was PBMCs. The receptors were sampled from a woman aged 55 to 70 in good health.

By frequency in the sample, this clonotype is medium-sized. The chain links TRBV20-1 to TRBJ1-1; unclear D gene. CDR1 and CDR2 from the germline V gene are DFQATT and SNEGSKA (reference sequence). The V end was cut by 0 bases, the J end by 3 bases, with 8 bases between. The CDR3 has 13 residues. The CDR3 DNA follows: TGCAGTGCTAGAGATACGGCCTACACTGAAGCTTTCTTT. Its translation: CSARDTAYTEAFF.

This clonotype appeared many times. The chain recombines TRBV7-2 with TRBJ1-6; D may be TRBD1 (5 bases). Per germline, CDR1 SGHTA and CDR2 FQGNSA. The CDR3 has 11 amino acids. V was trimmed by 5 bases and J by 14 bases, leaving 10 bases between them. The CDR3 DNA follows: TGTGCCAGCAGCCCGGGACTGGCCCTCCACTTT. Encoded protein: CASSPGLALHF.